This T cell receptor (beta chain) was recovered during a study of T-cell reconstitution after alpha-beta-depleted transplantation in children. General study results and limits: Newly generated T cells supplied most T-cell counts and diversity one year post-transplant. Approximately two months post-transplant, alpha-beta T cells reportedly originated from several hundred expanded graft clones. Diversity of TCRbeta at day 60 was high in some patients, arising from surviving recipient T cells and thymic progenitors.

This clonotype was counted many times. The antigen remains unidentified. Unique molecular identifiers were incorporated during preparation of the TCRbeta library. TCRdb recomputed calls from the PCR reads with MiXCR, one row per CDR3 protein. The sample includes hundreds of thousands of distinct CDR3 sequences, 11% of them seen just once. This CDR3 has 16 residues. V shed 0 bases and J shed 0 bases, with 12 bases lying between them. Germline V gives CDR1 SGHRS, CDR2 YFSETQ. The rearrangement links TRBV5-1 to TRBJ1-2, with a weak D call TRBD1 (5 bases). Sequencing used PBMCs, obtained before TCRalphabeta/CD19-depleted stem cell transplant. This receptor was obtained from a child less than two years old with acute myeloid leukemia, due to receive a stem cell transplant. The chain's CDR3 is CASSLAVGGSNYGYTF. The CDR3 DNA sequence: TGCGCCAGCAGCTTGGCCGTCGGGGGGTCTAACTATGGCTACACCTTC.